This T cell receptor (beta chain) originates from a study of vaccination and CD4 T cells after COVID-19. Whole-study context: Of the convalescent patients, who were SARS-CoV-2 positive by nasal swab PCR, about 10 had mild and one severe disease.

Cultured CD4+ T-cell DNA underwent Oncomine TCR Beta short-read sequencing. It was from cultured CD4+ T cells that genomic DNA was extracted. TCRdb analysed the PCR reads with MiXCR anew, one entry per CDR3 protein. This sample has around 18,000 distinct CDR3 sequences; about 60% occur once, and the top ten carry about 9.8%. The CDR3 extends over 14 amino acids. The V gene's germline CDR1 is DFQATT and CDR2 SNEGSKA (reference sequence). V lost 4 bases and J lost 10, with 22 bases in between. Treatment given: roughly 10-day PBMC culture with coronavirus spike peptide pools or control peptides (ViraFEST assay). Cultures used 2.1 million or so PBMCs per well, 8.5 to 10 IU/ml IL-2 and approximately 9.6 ug/ml peptides. As regards this clonotype: No antigen is known for it.

This sample comprised CD4+ T cells from blood, cultured in vitro, obtained after SARS-CoV-2 vaccination. The J gene is TRBJ1-1, the V gene TRBV20-1; possible D gene TRBD1, 6 bases. The sequence was obtained from a human donor who had recovered from COVID-19. The CDR3 region has the DNA TGCAGTGCTAACAGGGACGGAGCTCGGGGTGGAGCTTTCTTT. The encoded protein is CSANRDGARGGAFF.